This paragraph covers one T cell receptor (beta chain) sequence. Its antigen is as yet unknown. The entry originates in a study of T cells in Graves' hyperthyroidism and ophthalmopathy. PBMCs were derived from 9.5 to 10 ml fresh peripheral blood. Between the trimmed V and J ends, which lost 6 bases and 8 bases, there was a span of 16 bases. The CDR3 runs 12 residues. Germline CDR1 is DFQATT and CDR2 is SNEGSKA (reference sequence). Study results and limitations: For ophthalmopathy, model prediction preceded onset by a median roughly 6.3 months.

TCR beta CDR3 region amplification was performed from RNA transcripts. When the TCR CDR3 underwent first-round RT-PCR, the HTBI primer set was used. TCRdb re-called the multiplex PCR reads through MiXCR, storing one row per CDR3 protein. The sample carries 500,000 or so distinct CDR3 sequences, over 15% recorded once. The origin of this receptor is a woman between 18 and 30 years old with Graves' ophthalmopathy. Sequencing was performed on blood. This chain connects TRBV20-1 to TRBJ1-1, with a tentative D call TRBD1 (6 bases). The DNA of the CDR3 is TGCAGTGCGACTGAGGGGGGGCGAGAAGCTTTCTTT. Translated, it gives CSATEGGREAFF.